The subject of this entry is one T cell receptor beta chain. The data stem from a study of T cell responses to AZD1222 COVID-19 vaccine. The CDR3 extends over 14 amino acids. The germline V gene has CDR1 MGHRA and CDR2 YSYEKL. With 2 bases clipped from V and 8 bases from J, the junction kept 5 bases outside the gene matches. Sequencing was performed with immunoSEQ multiplex PCR; in TCRdb, only in-frame clones are kept and a portion is missing. The sample records roughly 56,000 clones, roughly 88% being singletons. The specimen was peripheral blood, collected on day 0 of AZD1222 vaccination. The sequence derives from an adult in good health. This chain joins TRBV4-1 and TRBJ1-2; 10 bases agree with TRBD1. CDR3: CASSQRQGAGGYTF. In DNA, the CDR3 is TGCGCCAGCAGCCAAAGACAGGGGGCGGGAGGCTACACCTTC.